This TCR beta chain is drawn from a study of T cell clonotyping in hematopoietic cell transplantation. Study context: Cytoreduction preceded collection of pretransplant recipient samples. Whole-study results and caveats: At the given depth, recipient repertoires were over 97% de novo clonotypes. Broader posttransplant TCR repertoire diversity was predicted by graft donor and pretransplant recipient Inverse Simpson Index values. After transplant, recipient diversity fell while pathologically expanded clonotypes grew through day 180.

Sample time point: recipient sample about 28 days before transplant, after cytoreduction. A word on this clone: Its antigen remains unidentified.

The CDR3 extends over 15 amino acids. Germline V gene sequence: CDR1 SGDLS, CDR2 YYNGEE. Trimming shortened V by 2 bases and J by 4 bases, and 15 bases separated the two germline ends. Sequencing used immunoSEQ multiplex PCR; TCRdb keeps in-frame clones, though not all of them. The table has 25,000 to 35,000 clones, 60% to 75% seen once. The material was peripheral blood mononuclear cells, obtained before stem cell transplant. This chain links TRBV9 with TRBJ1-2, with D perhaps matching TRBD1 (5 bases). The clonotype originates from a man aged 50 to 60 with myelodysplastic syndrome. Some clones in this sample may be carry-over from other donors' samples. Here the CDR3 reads CASSVGLGDGYGYTF. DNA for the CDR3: TGTGCCAGCAGCGTGGGTCTAGGGGATGGCTATGGCTACACCTTC.